Listed here is a single T cell receptor (beta chain). Its antigen target is currently unknown. Qualities for individual bases were not recorded, and no much larger clone is one base off. The data belong to a study of OX40 agonist ivuxolimab in advanced cancers. Looking at the study overall: The costimulatory receptor OX40 (CD134) was targeted by ivuxolimab, a fully human IgG2 agonistic monoclonal antibody. Intravenous ivuxolimab was administered to patients every 2 weeks at six dose levels: 0.01, 0.1, 0.3, 1.5, 3 and 10 mg/kg. Among the approximately 54 dose-escalation patients, some 20 had hepatocellular carcinoma, some 15 melanoma, 9 renal cell carcinoma and 9 head and neck cancer. The dose-escalation cohort was around 84% male with a mean age of 60 years, ranging from roughly 23 to 90. Prior anti-PD-1, anti-PD-L1 or anti-CTLA-4 therapy was permitted, and about two fifths of dose-escalation patients had received checkpoint inhibitors. Partial responses occurred in three dose-escalation patients: two with cutaneous melanoma and one with hepatocellular carcinoma. Peripheral TCRbeta sequencing aimed to test whether ivuxolimab altered TCR sequence diversity and caused clonal T-cell expansion. The paper describes the monotherapy dose-escalation part (N of about 47 patients) of the phase I trial of ivuxolimab. The paper as a whole reports these results and caveats: At doses of 0.1 to 3.0 mg/kg, clonal expansion of both CD4+ and CD8+ blood T cells was observed from baseline to week 6. Partial responders in the 0.1-3.0 mg/kg groups had among the lowest normalized peripheral clonal expansion, especially among CD8+ T cells. Low levels of normalized T-cell clonal expansion were also seen in some patients who did not respond. The antigen specificity of the clonally expanded peripheral T cells was not determined. After ivuxolimab, more expanded clones were found on average in CD8+ T cells than in CD4+ T cells.

Patients with a history of autoimmune disease or receiving systemic immunosuppression were excluded from the trial. Peripheral blood for TCR sequencing was drawn from every dose cohort at baseline, at cycle 4 day 1 and at cycle 7 day 1. The samples were drawn from a first-in-human, open-label, multicenter phase I dose-escalation trial of ivuxolimab. The trial enrolled adults with locally advanced or metastatic head and neck squamous cell, hepatocellular, melanoma or renal cell carcinoma. Before TCR sequencing, CD4+ and CD8+ T cells were separately sorted from peripheral blood. Compared with germline, V lacks 9 bases and J lacks 4 bases; bases without a gene match: 12. CDR1 LNHDA and CDR2 SQIVND are derived from the germline V gene (reference sequence). The CDR3 runs 17 amino acids, cysteine and phenylalanine included. Only the CDR3 DNA is retained, 51 bases long and in frame from the first base. To sequence the TCRbeta CDR3 region, genomic DNA was isolated from the sorted cells. The immunoSEQ Assay was used to sequence the TCRbeta CDR3 regions. In its TCRdb copy, this immuneACCESS table keeps in-frame sequences only and misses some clones. Where compared with another copy, unresolved V genes explain less than half of these, and the others have no known cause. Present in this sample are approximately 70,000 clones, about nine tenths of which were seen just once. In total, the top ten clones hold under 0.6% of the sample.

The chain employs TRBV19 and TRBJ2-3; TRBD2 fits 14 bases in the junction. This sample comprised CD4+ or CD8+ T cells sorted from blood, obtained in a trial of the OX40 agonist ivuxolimab. This clonotype originated in an adult with an advanced solid tumor such as melanoma, head and neck, liver or kidney cancer. Read as DNA, the sequence is TGTGCCAGATGGGGGGGACTAGCGGGAGAGTCAGCAGATACGCAGTATTTT. Its product reads: CARWGGLAGESADTQYF.